This entry lists 31 T cell receptor beta chains sequenced from one sample in a study of control samples from healthy donors and cancer patients. TCRdb's table, derived via immunoSEQ multiplex PCR, lists solely in-frame clones and lacks some. The sample holds 98,000 or so clones; roughly four fifths are singletons and the top ten take 6% to 8%. What was sequenced was blood. These TCRs come from a man between 18 and 29 years old in good health.

The chain combines TRBV5-1 with TRBJ1-1, with TRBD1 matching over 9 bases. The CDR3 contains 16 residues. The germline V gene has CDR1 SGHRS and CDR2 YFSETQ. V gave up 6 bases and J gave up 0 bases; unmatched junction bases: 9. CDR3 loop: CASTKTGGSMNTEAFF. The CDR3 DNA reads as TGCGCCAGCACAAAAACAGGGGGCTCAATGAACACTGAAGCTTTCTTT.

The CDR3 region is CASSQDFPGPQETQYF. Here the CDR3 DNA reads TGTGCCAGCAGCCAAGATTTCCCGGGCCCACAAGAGACCCAGTACTTC. J is TRBJ2-5 and V is TRBV14; no clear D gene. CDR3 length: 16 residues. The germline gives CDR1 SGHDN, CDR2 FVKESK. Trimming removed 0 bases from V and 2 bases from J, with 13 bases in between.

The chain joins TRBV6-5 to TRBJ1-2, with 7 positions matching TRBD1. V was clipped by 4 bases and J by 2 bases; unmatched bases: 10. CDR3 length: 16 amino acids. The germline V gene has CDR1 MNHEY and CDR2 SVGAGI. The CDR3 DNA reads TGTGCCAGCAGTTCTCAGACAGGGATCGGGAACTATGGCTACACCTTC. Translating gives CASSSQTGIGNYGYTF.

The V and J genes are TRBV24-1 and TRBJ1-2; D gene uncertain. Germline CDR1 is KGHDR and CDR2 is SFDVKD. The CDR3 consists of 12 residues. V lost 5 bases to trimming and J lost 6 bases, with 9 bases between them. CDR3 region: CATSVSGDGYTF. CDR3 coding DNA: TGTGCCACCAGTGTGTCGGGCGATGGCTACACCTTC.

In this sample, this clone turned up a few times. The rearrangement links TRBV4-1 to TRBJ1-6; D might be TRBD1 (6 bases). The V gene lost 3 bases and the J gene lost 7 bases, with 7 bases spanning the gap. CDR1 is MGHRA, CDR2 YSYEKL, per germline. This CDR3 comprises 13 residues. CDR3 amino acids: CASSQTGNSPLHF. CDR3 coding DNA: TGCGCCAGCAGCCAGACAGGCAATTCACCCCTCCACTTT.

The rearrangement links TRBV29-1 to TRBJ1-2; 7 positions agree with TRBD1. After removal of 0 bases from V and 4 bases from J, the junction contained 8 bases not matched to a gene. The germline gives CDR1 SQVTM, CDR2 ANQGSEA. The CDR3 has 15 residues. Here the CDR3 reads CSVEDREGAAYGYTF. CDR3 DNA sequence: TGCAGCGTTGAAGATCGCGAGGGGGCTGCCTATGGCTACACCTTC.

The genes are TRBV5-5 and TRBJ2-7; 7 bases are a match to TRBD2. V shed 2 bases, J shed 2 bases, and the junction held 10 bases outside the gene matches. CDR1 is SGHKS, CDR2 YYEKEE, per germline (reference sequence). This CDR3 has 16 amino acids. The CDR3 DNA reads as TGTGCCAGCAGCTTTGGGGGGGGGACCCTCCCCTACGAGCAGTACTTC. This translates into CASSFGGGTLPYEQYF.

The V call is TRBV11-2, the J call TRBJ2-1; 7 positions agree with TRBD1. CDR1 SGHAT and CDR2 FQNNGV come from the germline V gene. This CDR3 is built from 14 residues. V dropped 3 bases and J dropped 7; count of bases not matched to a gene: 6. The CDR3 sequence: CASSFSRGSNEQFF. CDR3 coding DNA: TGTGCCAGCAGCTTTAGCAGGGGGTCTAATGAGCAGTTCTTC.

The chain employs TRBV19 and TRBJ2-7; perhaps TRBD2 as D (7 bases). CDR3 length: 14 amino acids. V was cut by 5 bases and J by 4 bases, with 15 bases left in between. Germline loops: CDR1 LNHDA, CDR2 SQIVND (reference sequence). CDR3 amino acids: CASSPRGAQYEQYF. CDR3 sequence (DNA): TGTGCCAGTAGTCCCCGGGGGGCTCAGTACGAGCAGTACTTC.

This clone was picked up a small number of times. The rearrangement joins TRBV6-2 or TRBV6-3 to TRBJ1-5; D not certain. V was trimmed by 5 bases and J by 9 bases, leaving 17 bases between them. The CDR3 is 14 amino acids. Germline-derived CDR1 and CDR2 are MNHEY and SVGEGT. CDR3 loop: CASSIQASGRPQHF. CDR3 DNA: TGTGCCAGCAGTATTCAGGCGTCGGGGAGGCCCCAGCATTTT.

V usage is TRBV2 and J usage is TRBJ1-1, with 7 positions matching TRBD1. Germline CDR1 and CDR2: SNHLY and FYNNEI. The CDR3 covers 12 residues. Trimming removed 4 bases from V and 10 bases from J; junction bases left unmatched: 6. CDR3 sequence reads: CASSAERGRAFF. The DNA of the CDR3 is TGTGCCAGCAGTGCCGAAAGGGGGCGAGCTTTCTTT.

The gene calls are TRBV3-1 (or the pseudogene TRBV3-2) and TRBJ1-3; D is ambiguous. V lost 1 base, J lost 4 bases, and 14 bases lay in between. The CDR3 is 16 residues long. Germline assignment: CDR1 LGHDT and CDR2 YNNKEL (reference sequence). The CDR3 DNA is TGTGCCAGCAGCCAAGTCGGTCAGGTGACCGGAAACACCATATATTTT. This sequence encodes CASSQVGQVTGNTIYF.

This chain joins TRBV6-4 and TRBJ2-1; 13 bases fit TRBD2. Per the germline V gene, CDR1 is MRHNA and CDR2 is SNTAGT. V dropped 6 bases and J dropped 5; count of bases not matched to a gene: 4. This CDR3 spans 15 amino acids. CDR3 coding DNA: TGTGCCAGCAGCCAACTAGCGGGGGGGCACAATGAGCAGTTCTTC. Protein product: CASSQLAGGHNEQFF.

The CDR3 sequence: CASSPRVSPNEQFF. The DNA for the CDR3 is TGTGCCAGCAGCCCGAGGGTCAGCCCCAATGAGCAGTTCTTC. V is TRBV9 and J is TRBJ2-1, with D perhaps matching TRBD2 (5 bases). V lost 4 bases and J lost 6, with 14 bases in between. The length of the CDR3 is 14 residues. The germline V gene has CDR1 SGDLS and CDR2 YYNGEE.

This clone was observed a few times. The chain is built from TRBV28 and TRBJ1-2, with 7 bases matching TRBD1. The CDR3 sequence is 14 residues long. The junction had 6 bases not matched to a gene; V was cut back by 4 bases and J by 4 bases. The germline V gene has CDR1 MDHEN and CDR2 SYDVKM. The CDR3 region has the DNA TGTGCCAGCAGTTCAACGACAGGGATCTATGGCTACACCTTC. It specifies CASSSTTGIYGYTF.

The rearrangement joins TRBV4-2 to TRBJ1-1, with D perhaps TRBD1 (5 bases). Trimming took off 3 bases at V and 3 bases at J, with 14 bases between the two ends. Germline CDR1 reads LGHNA; CDR2 reads YNFKEQ. This CDR3 spans 15 amino acids. The CDR3 loop reads CASSQGGRRDTEAFF. Written as DNA, the CDR3 is TGTGCCAGCAGCCAGGGGGGGAGGCGGGACACTGAAGCTTTCTTT.

The chain recombines TRBV2 with TRBJ2-7; the D call may be TRBD1 or TRBD2 (5 bases each). CDR1 and CDR2 from the germline V gene are SNHLY and FYNNEI. The CDR3 covers 14 residues. Trimming shortened V by 6 bases and J by 0 bases, and 12 bases separated the two germline ends. The CDR3 spells CASSRGTGSYEQYV. The CDR3 nucleotides are TGTGCCAGCAGCAGAGGGACGGGCTCCTACGAGCAGTACGTC.

On this clone: The same CDR3 also results from other DNA sequences found in this sample. The J gene is TRBJ1-2, the V gene TRBV5-4, with D perhaps TRBD1 (6 bases). CDR1 and CDR2 from the germline V gene are SGHNT and YYREEE (reference sequence). Trimming cost V 3 bases and J 0 bases, with 6 bases left between them. The CDR3 is 13 residues long. CDR3 in amino acids: CASSWDTNYGYTF. CDR3 in DNA: TGTGCCAGCAGCTGGGACACTAACTATGGCTACACCTTC.

This rearrangement joins TRBV6-2 or TRBV6-3 to TRBJ1-5; D perhaps matches TRBD1 (5 bases). The CDR3 has 16 amino acids. V lost 4 bases, J lost 4 bases, and 17 bases lay in between. In germline, CDR1 is MNHEY, CDR2 SVGEGT. The DNA of the CDR3 is TGTGCCAGCAGTTCGGCCGGGGGTATAGTAAATCAGCCCCAGCATTTT. The encoded protein is CASSSAGGIVNQPQHF.

The chain has TRBV5-1 and TRBJ1-1; 12 nucleotides match TRBD1. There are 15 residues in the CDR3. Trimming cost V 8 bases and J 5 bases; bases outside gene matches: 10. Germline-derived CDR1 and CDR2 are SGHRS and YFSETQ. Here the CDR3 reads CASYRDRGLGTEAFF. The DNA of the CDR3 is TGCGCCAGTTACCGGGACAGGGGGCTGGGAACTGAAGCTTTCTTT.

The chain recombines TRBV27 with TRBJ2-7; no reliable D call. CDR1 and CDR2 (germline): MNHEY, SMNVEV (reference sequence). The CDR3 has 13 residues. V was trimmed by 3 bases and J by 3 bases, leaving 9 bases between them. CDR3 coding DNA: TGTGCCAGCAGTTTGGCGGCGGACTACGAGCAGTACTTC. This sequence encodes CASSLAADYEQYF.

The chain couples TRBV19 to TRBJ2-7; 9 positions match TRBD1. V lost 1 base, J lost 5 bases, and 6 bases stayed unmatched. Looked up from germline, CDR1 is LNHDA and CDR2 is SQIVND (reference sequence). The CDR3 runs 15 residues. The CDR3 loop is CASSIAPGQGNEQYF. In nucleotides, the CDR3 is TGTGCCAGTAGTATAGCCCCGGGACAGGGAAACGAGCAGTACTTC.

The V gene is TRBV12-5, the J gene TRBJ1-2; D not resolved. Deletions cut 3 bases from V and 6 bases from J, with 11 bases between. CDR1 and CDR2 (germline): LGHNT, FRNRAP. The CDR3 spans 13 residues. CDR3 bases: TGTGCTAGTGGTTTCGACGCGTCTGATGGCTACACCTTC. Translated, it gives CASGFDASDGYTF.

The genes are TRBV5-4 and TRBJ2-2, with a weak D call TRBD1 (7 bases). Per germline, CDR1 SGHNT and CDR2 YYREEE (reference sequence). The CDR3 extends over 18 amino acids. V gave up 4 bases and J gave up 2 bases, with 21 bases separating them. The CDR3 DNA follows: TGTGCCAGCAGCGACCCCTTAGGAGGGGGCCGCAACACCGGGGAGCTGTTTTTT. Residues: CASSDPLGGGRNTGELFF.

The rearrangement uses TRBV7-9 and TRBJ2-7, with 7 bases that match TRBD2. The CDR3 has 16 residues. The germline gives CDR1 SEHNR, CDR2 FQNEAQ (reference sequence). Germline trimming cut 2 bases from V and 9 bases from J; bases unmatched to any gene: 16. CDR3 sequence: CASSLQSSGPGGVQYV. The CDR3, as DNA: TGTGCCAGCAGCTTACAGTCTAGCGGTCCCGGCGGGGTGCAGTACGTC.

This clone has a single count. The CDR3 DNA is TGTGCCAGCACCTTCAGGGAAGGCACTGAAGCTTTCTTT. Protein: CASTFREGTEAFF. This chain joins TRBV27 and TRBJ1-1, with D tentatively TRBD1 (5 bases). CDR1 is MNHEY and CDR2 is SMNVEV in the germline V gene (reference sequence). This CDR3 spans 13 amino acids. The ends were cut back, 7 bases at V and 4 bases at J, with 13 bases in the middle.

The chain recombines TRBV5-1 with TRBJ2-7; the D call may be TRBD1 or TRBD2 (5 bases each). The CDR3 contains 15 residues. Trimming removed 4 bases from V and 0 bases from J, with 14 bases in between. Germline assignment: CDR1 SGHRS and CDR2 YFSETQ. The CDR3 spells CASSTGGSSSYEQYF. The CDR3 DNA sequence: TGCGCCAGCAGCACTGGGGGAAGTTCCTCCTACGAGCAGTACTTC.

This sequence joins TRBV7-9 and TRBJ2-6; TRBD2 agrees at 7 bases. The CDR3 has 17 residues. Germline values: CDR1 SEHNR, CDR2 FQNEAQ (reference sequence). The V segment lost 4 bases and the J segment 0 bases; nucleotides outside the gene matches: 6. The CDR3 DNA reads TGTGCCAGCAGCTCGAACCGGGAGGCCTCTGGGGCCAACGTCCTGACTTTC. Protein sequence: CASSSNREASGANVLTF.

This clone was counted once. The chain links TRBV12-3 or TRBV12-4 to TRBJ1-2; D remains ambiguous. V shed 3 bases and J shed 4 bases, with 9 bases lying between them. CDR3 size: 13 residues. For the CDR3, the DNA is TGTGCCAGCAGTTTTGGAAGGATCTATGGCTACACCTTC. Translation: CASSFGRIYGYTF.

This rearrangement joins TRBV30 to TRBJ1-2; tentatively, D is TRBD1 (6 bases). CDR1 and CDR2 from the germline V gene are GTSNPN and SVGIG (reference sequence). The CDR3 runs to 11 residues. The V and J ends lost 5 bases and 6 bases respectively, with 10 bases between them. The CDR3 sequence is CAWGRGHGYTF. The CDR3 DNA reads TGTGCCTGGGGCAGGGGACATGGCTACACCTTC. The complete variable domain, with remaining parts taken from reference TRBV30 and TRBJ1-2, reads SQTIHQWPATLVQPVGSPLSLECTVEGTSNPNLYWYRQAAGRGLQLLFYSVGIGQISSEVPQNLSASRPQDRQFILSSKKLLLSDSGFYLCAWGRGHGYTFGSGTRLTVV.

This clone turned up a few times. This chain uses TRBV27 with TRBJ1-6, with unresolved D. The germline gives CDR1 MNHEY, CDR2 SMNVEV (reference sequence). The length of the CDR3 is 14 residues. Trimming took off 4 bases at V and 7 bases at J, with 11 bases between the two ends. CDR3 DNA: TGTGCCAGCAGTTCTGGCTTTCCGAATTCACCCCTCCACTTT. This gives the protein CASSSGFPNSPLHF.